Listed here is a single TCR beta chain. Ten or more counts support this clonotype. It lacks a known antigen. There are no base qualities to consult, and no much larger clone falls within one base. Including the terminal cysteine and phenylalanine, the CDR3 comprises 14 residues. Of all the DNA, just the CDR3 is kept, 42 bases in frame from base 1. V is pared back by 1 base and J by 4 bases, with 10 bases lying between the germline termini. CDR1 and CDR2 are drawn from the germline V gene: LGHNT, FRNRAP. The time point label here, explained by the study, means: newly diagnosed GD, antithyroid drugs for less than 3 months. For both TCR sequencing and RNA sequencing, RNA was extracted from PBMCs in TRIzol. Graves' disease was diagnosed according to American Thyroid Association guidelines. Patients for the study were recruited at an endocrinology department in Xi'an, China. From each patient, roughly 9 milliliters of peripheral blood was collected into an EDTA anticoagulant tube. Ficoll Paque Plus density gradient separation was used to isolate PBMCs, and no further T cell sorting was done. An Agilent 2100 Bioanalyzer and agarose gel were used to check RNA quality, and a NanoDrop 2000 was used to measure RNA concentration.

Preparation of the library involved multiplex PCR. The reads were generated on an Illumina HiSeq 4000. iRepertoire HTBI primers and Arm-PCR amplification of CDR3 regions were used to construct TCR beta libraries. Before sequencing, the PCR products underwent gel purification. From the authors' description of their analysis: Gene usage analysis of CDR3 amino acid clonotypes relied on the approximately 68 TRBV and 14 TRBJ segments identified across samples. COPE and FqMerger were used to merge filtered high-quality paired reads into contigs. BLAST was used to align contigs to the IMGT TRBV, TRBD and TRBJ reference genes, and CDR3 was defined following IMGT. Clonotypes above 0.1% frequency were classified as highly expanded clones. Shannon entropy served as the measure of repertoire diversity, while the Gini coefficient captured V-J evenness. Clonotypes shared by more than one individual were considered public. The raw public reads went through TCRdb reprocessing: fastp at Q25, MiXCR clone calling, in-frame beta chains kept. CDR3 protein duplicates are merged, each entry listing the most common genes and DNA. TCRdb assigned the V and J calls; the authors' analysis was not used. The sample data list around 240,000 distinct CDR3 sequences, and around 18% of these were observed just once. The ten largest clones capture 11% to 15% of the sample.

The record originates from a study of regulatory T cells in long-lasting Graves disease (dated by TCRdb to about 2021). As for the study more broadly: Antithyroid drugs had been taken for less than 3 months by newly diagnosed Graves' disease patients. Persistent Graves' disease patients were compared with newly diagnosed Graves' disease patients by peripheral blood TCR sequencing and RNA sequencing. The study was conducted in China and was registered as a clinical trial. A total of approximately 35 samples underwent TCR sequencing: about 13 from persistent and about 20 from newly diagnosed Graves' disease patients. Results the study describes overall, beyond this receptor: Patients with persistent disease shared more public clonotypes (over 2,500) than newly diagnosed patients did (966). TRBV28, TRBJ1-2 and TRBJ2-5 were preferentially used in persistent disease, while TRBV20-1 and TRBJ2-1 were favored in newly diagnosed disease. The study examined only peripheral blood because the primary lesion, thyroid tissue, could not be accessed. The small sample size was acknowledged by the authors as a limitation that may reduce accuracy. Sequencing and analysis were restricted to the TCR beta chain. Lower TCR Shannon entropy and fewer highly expanded clones were observed in persistent Graves' disease patients than in newly diagnosed patients, which suggested clonal expansion.

This sample was shared with a second study, whose subject was T cells in Graves' hyperthyroidism and ophthalmopathy. Looking at the second paper: A patient counted as having stable Graves' hyperthyroidism if no progression to ophthalmopathy occurred over 18 months of follow-up. The hyperthyroidism patients were between 18 and 65 years old and newly diagnosed, with a disease duration of less than 2 months. Exclusion was applied to patients with uncontrolled infections, other autoimmune diseases, pregnancy or lactation. Diagnoses relied on clinical symptoms, serum thyroxine and TRAb, thyroid ultrasound and orbital computed tomography. A first-round RT-PCR of the TCR CDR3 used the HTBI primer set with the Qiagen OneStep RT-PCR kit. Most expanded thyroid clonotypes (frequency above 0.001) were also found in blood, which suggests that blood repertoires may mirror thyroid immune responses. A model built on a 13 V-J signature distinguished ophthalmopathy from stable hyperthyroidism, reaching 85% to 90% sensitivity and about 81% specificity in cross-validation and 80%/75% in testing. In validation, the model predicted progression to ophthalmopathy with approximately 69% sensitivity and 72% to 85% specificity, a median of approximately 6.5 months before onset. A discovery cohort of about 96 patients, 43 with Graves' ophthalmopathy and approximately 57 with stable Graves' hyperthyroidism, was used to find distinguishing TCR V-J signatures. Whether ophthalmopathy could be predicted prospectively was tested in an independent validation cohort made up of under 20 hyperthyroidism patients plus 17 patients who later progressed to ophthalmopathy. The roughly 94 discovery patients were randomly split 7:3 into training and test sets. Thyroid tissue and blood T-cell repertoires from more than 5 Graves' hyperthyroidism patients were also compared in the study. After blood sampling, hyperthyroidism patients were treated with methimazole at a starting dose of 30 mg daily, and ophthalmopathy patients were treated with high-dose intravenous methylprednisolone. Libraries were constructed in a second round of multiplex PCR, after which size selection and purification were performed. Paired-end sequencing of the libraries was performed with 100 bp reads on an Illumina HiSeq2000. SOAPnuke was used to process the raw data, throwing out any read that contained adapters or uncalled bases, had a mean Phred below 15, or lacked an exact constant-primer or identifier match. COPE v1.2.5 was used to merge the high-quality paired reads, and each unique nucleotide sequence was defined as a clonotype. Clonotypes were aligned to IMGT TRBV, TRBD and TRBJ reference segments using MiTCR v1.1. The analysis was restricted to V-J combinations with a frequency above 0.0001, which together covered around 99% of the repertoires. The TCS score was defined as the ratio of F50 (clonal expansion) to E x V (chaos), calculated using BLOSUM62-based TCRdist between CDR3 peptides within each V-J. Welch's t-statistics and random forest reduced roughly 530 V-J features to about 13, which were used in a naive Bayes classifier (R e1071). No statistical method was used to set the sample size in advance, and investigators knew the group allocation. The paper reports TCR Vbeta CDR3 sequencing of 140 or so peripheral blood samples: some 44 ophthalmopathy, fewer than 85 hyperthyroidism and 17 progressor patients.

The sample in question was peripheral blood mononuclear cells (PBMCs), obtained at new diagnosis, from a patient treated with antithyroid drugs. Rearrangement joined TRBV12-5 to TRBJ1-2; the D segment could be TRBD1, given 5 matching bases. This TCR was recovered from a woman aged 25 to 45 with Graves disease. Donor details come from another sample of the same person, matched by shared clones. The CDR3 reads as follows: CASGLDRGGYGYTF. The nucleotide sequence reads as follows: TGTGCTAGTGGTTTGGACCGGGGGGGCTATGGCTACACCTTC.